This is a list of T cell receptor beta chains from one sample in a study of OX40 agonist ivuxolimab in advanced cancers. The table came from immunoSEQ multiplex PCR; TCRdb's copy has only in-frame clones and leaves some out. This repertoire shows 55,000 or so clones, less than 90% found once; its top ten account for 6.5% to 7.5%. Sequencing was performed on CD4+ or CD8+ T cells sorted from blood, taken in a trial of the OX40 agonist ivuxolimab. The receptors come from an adult with an advanced solid tumor such as melanoma, head and neck, liver or kidney cancer. The CDR3 runs from the conserved cysteine through the conserved F or W. A D gene is named only where the DNA matches it firmly. Expanded clones are given a class, and other clones once, few, many or no size at all.

J gene: TRBJ2-2; V gene: TRBV7-6; clone size: .; CDR3 length: 15; D gene: TRBD2; CDR3 protein: CASSFGGRNTGELFF; CDR3 DNA: TGTGCCAGCAGCTTCGGCGGGAGGAACACCGGGGAGCTGTTTTTT
J gene: TRBJ1-3; V gene: TRBV6-5; clone size: .; CDR3 length: 15; D gene: .; CDR3 protein: CASSLTWDSGNTIYF; CDR3 DNA: TGTGCCAGCAGTTTAACATGGGACTCTGGAAACACCATATATTTT
J gene: TRBJ1-2; V gene: TRBV7-9; clone size: .; CDR3 length: 12; D gene: .; CDR3 protein: CASSLEDRGYTF; CDR3 DNA: TGTGCCAGCAGCTTAGAAGACAGGGGCTACACCTTC
J gene: TRBJ1-2; V gene: TRBV19; clone size: .; CDR3 length: 13; D gene: .; CDR3 protein: CASKPAYSHGYTF; CDR3 DNA: TGTGCCAGTAAGCCAGCGTACTCCCATGGCTACACCTTC
J gene: TRBJ2-5; V gene: TRBV9; clone size: .; CDR3 length: 15; D gene: TRBD2; CDR3 protein: CASTGMSGGAETQYF; CDR3 DNA: TGTGCCAGCACCGGAATGAGCGGGGGGGCGGAGACCCAGTACTTC
J gene: TRBJ1-2; V gene: TRBV7-2; clone size: .; CDR3 length: 13; D gene: .; CDR3 protein: CASSLIGSYGYTF; CDR3 DNA: TGTGCCAGCAGCCTTATCGGCTCTTATGGCTACACCTTC
J gene: TRBJ2-7; V gene: TRBV18; clone size: once; CDR3 length: 16; D gene: .; CDR3 protein: CASSPLQGSGTGEQYF; CDR3 DNA: TGTGCCAGCTCACCACTCCAGGGTTCAGGTACGGGTGAGCAGTACTTC
J gene: TRBJ2-3; V gene: TRBV18; clone size: .; CDR3 length: 11; D gene: .; CDR3 protein: CASSPERTQYF; CDR3 DNA: TGTGCCAGCTCACCCGAGAGGACGCAGTATTTT
J gene: TRBJ1-4; V gene: TRBV21-1; clone size: .; CDR3 length: 10; D gene: .; CDR3 protein: CASSWLGLFF; CDR3 DNA: TGTGCCAGCAGCTGGTTAGGACTGTTTTTT
J gene: TRBJ2-3; V gene: TRBV5-1; clone size: .; CDR3 length: 15; D gene: TRBD2; CDR3 protein: CASSPTSGPTDTQYF; CDR3 DNA: TGCGCCAGCAGTCCGACTAGCGGACCCACGGATACGCAGTATTTT
J gene: TRBJ2-5; V gene: TRBV7-9; clone size: few; CDR3 length: 14; D gene: .; CDR3 protein: CASSPRTAFWTQYF; CDR3 DNA: TGTGCCAGCAGCCCGCGGACAGCCTTCTGGACCCAGTACTTC
J gene: TRBJ2-7; V gene: TRBV11-1; clone size: .; CDR3 length: 13; D gene: .; CDR3 protein: CASSGVAFTEQYF; CDR3 DNA: TGTGCCAGTTCCGGGGTAGCCTTTACCGAGCAGTACTTC
J gene: TRBJ1-2; V gene: TRBV6-1; clone size: .; CDR3 length: 14; D gene: .; CDR3 protein: CASSLETHSGGYTF; CDR3 DNA: TGTGCCAGCAGTTTGGAGACGCATTCGGGAGGCTACACCTTC
J gene: TRBJ2-3; V gene: TRBV6-1; clone size: .; CDR3 length: 15; D gene: TRBD2; CDR3 protein: CATLSGGAGTDTQYF; CDR3 DNA: TGTGCCACGCTTAGCGGGGGGGCGGGCACAGATACGCAGTATTTT
J gene: TRBJ1-4; V gene: TRBV18; clone size: .; CDR3 length: 15; D gene: TRBD1; CDR3 protein: CASTPGTGETEKLFF; CDR3 DNA: TGTGCCAGCACCCCGGGGACAGGGGAGACTGAAAAACTGTTTTTT
J gene: TRBJ2-3; V gene: TRBV5-1; clone size: .; CDR3 length: 18; D gene: .; CDR3 protein: CASSLVRQPYPSTDTQYF; CDR3 DNA: TGCGCCAGCAGCTTGGTCCGACAGCCCTACCCTTCCACAGATACGCAGTATTTT
J gene: TRBJ2-7; V gene: TRBV5-8; clone size: .; CDR3 length: 15; D gene: .; CDR3 protein: CASSSWGTSPYEQYF; CDR3 DNA: TGTGCCAGCAGCTCGTGGGGCACAAGCCCCTACGAGCAGTACTTC
J gene: TRBJ2-5; V gene: TRBV18; clone size: .; CDR3 length: 12; D gene: .; CDR3 protein: CASSPGRETQYF; CDR3 DNA: TGTGCCAGCTCACCTGGGCGGGAGACCCAGTACTTC
J gene: TRBJ2-7; V gene: TRBV18; clone size: .; CDR3 length: 17; D gene: TRBD1; CDR3 protein: CASSPRRQGPKGNEQYF; CDR3 DNA: TGTGCCAGCTCACCACGACGACAGGGGCCTAAAGGCAACGAGCAGTACTTC
J gene: TRBJ1-1; V gene: TRBV5-5; clone size: .; CDR3 length: 13; D gene: .; CDR3 protein: CASSQGMNTEAFF; CDR3 DNA: TGTGCCAGCAGCCAGGGGATGAACACTGAAGCTTTCTTT
J gene: TRBJ2-7; V gene: TRBV10-2; clone size: once; CDR3 length: 14; D gene: .; CDR3 protein: CASSGRDGNYEQYF; CDR3 DNA: TGCGCCAGCAGTGGGCGGGACGGAAACTACGAGCAGTACTTC
J gene: TRBJ1-2; V gene: TRBV9; clone size: .; CDR3 length: 13; D gene: .; CDR3 protein: CASSGYVTSGYTF; CDR3 DNA: TGTGCCAGCAGCGGATATGTAACCAGCGGCTACACCTTC
J gene: TRBJ2-5; V gene: TRBV28; clone size: .; CDR3 length: 15; D gene: .; CDR3 protein: CASSPSTGQKETQYF; CDR3 DNA: TGTGCCAGCAGCCCATCCACCGGACAGAAAGAGACCCAGTACTTC
J gene: TRBJ2-7; V gene: TRBV19; clone size: .; CDR3 length: 18; D gene: TRBD1; CDR3 protein: CASSKYNGGQPGIYEQYF; CDR3 DNA: TGTGCCAGTAGTAAGTATAATGGGGGACAGCCAGGTATCTACGAGCAGTACTTC
J gene: TRBJ1-5; V gene: TRBV7-9; clone size: once; CDR3 length: 12; D gene: .; CDR3 protein: CASSQRDQPQHF; CDR3 DNA: TGTGCCAGCAGCCAACGGGATCAGCCCCAGCATTTT
J gene: TRBJ1-1; V gene: TRBV19; clone size: .; CDR3 length: 13; D gene: .; CDR3 protein: CASSIPGNTEAFF; CDR3 DNA: TGTGCCAGTAGTATCCCGGGGAACACTGAAGCTTTCTTT
J gene: TRBJ1-2; V gene: TRBV28; clone size: .; CDR3 length: 15; D gene: TRBD1; CDR3 protein: CASSLVPGTELGYTF; CDR3 DNA: TGTGCCAGCAGTTTGGTCCCCGGGACAGAACTTGGCTACACCTTC
J gene: TRBJ1-2; V gene: TRBV9; clone size: .; CDR3 length: 19; D gene: .; CDR3 protein: CASSVVVGGGGFSYYGYTF; CDR3 DNA: TGTGCCAGCAGCGTAGTAGTAGGAGGGGGGGGATTCTCCTACTATGGCTACACCTTC
J gene: TRBJ1-1; V gene: TRBV6-1; clone size: .; CDR3 length: 12; D gene: .; CDR3 protein: CASSEQGGMAFF; CDR3 DNA: TGTGCCAGCAGTGAACAAGGGGGTATGGCTTTCTTT
J gene: TRBJ1-4; V gene: TRBV4-2; clone size: .; CDR3 length: 14; D gene: .; CDR3 protein: CASSHLGVDEKLFF; CDR3 DNA: TGTGCCAGCAGCCATCTCGGGGTTGACGAAAAACTGTTTTTT
J gene: TRBJ1-2; V gene: TRBV2; clone size: .; CDR3 length: 14; D gene: TRBD1; CDR3 protein: CATWRTGTNYGYTF; CDR3 DNA: TGTGCCACCTGGAGGACAGGTACGAACTATGGCTACACCTTC
J gene: TRBJ1-5; V gene: TRBV12-5; clone size: .; CDR3 length: 14; D gene: TRBD1; CDR3 protein: CASGYRGPGQPQHF; CDR3 DNA: TGTGCTAGTGGCTACAGGGGGCCAGGGCAGCCCCAGCATTTT
J gene: TRBJ2-1; V gene: TRBV28; clone size: .; CDR3 length: 13; D gene: TRBD1; CDR3 protein: CASRGTGSNEQFF; CDR3 DNA: TGTGCCAGCAGGGGGACAGGGTCCAATGAGCAGTTCTTC
J gene: TRBJ2-5; V gene: TRBV6-5; clone size: .; CDR3 length: 12; D gene: .; CDR3 protein: CATGRAVETQYF; CDR3 DNA: TGTGCCACGGGTAGGGCCGTCGAGACCCAGTACTTC
J gene: TRBJ2-7; V gene: TRBV5-5; clone size: .; CDR3 length: 15; D gene: TRBD2; CDR3 protein: CASSGSGLAGVEQYF; CDR3 DNA: TGTGCCAGCAGCGGATCGGGACTAGCGGGGGTTGAGCAGTACTTC
J gene: TRBJ1-2; V gene: TRBV6-1; clone size: .; CDR3 length: 12; D gene: TRBD1; CDR3 protein: CASRGTDYGYTF; CDR3 DNA: TGTGCCAGCCGCGGGACAGATTATGGCTACACCTTC
J gene: TRBJ1-1; V gene: TRBV5-1; clone size: .; CDR3 length: 17; D gene: .; CDR3 protein: CASSFDPRPGGGTEAFF; CDR3 DNA: TGCGCCAGCAGCTTCGACCCCCGACCCGGAGGTGGCACTGAAGCTTTCTTT
J gene: TRBJ2-7; V gene: TRBV28; clone size: .; CDR3 length: 14; D gene: .; CDR3 protein: CASSSPGQSYEQYF; CDR3 DNA: TGTGCCAGCAGTTCACCGGGACAATCCTACGAGCAGTACTTC
J gene: TRBJ2-7; V gene: TRBV19; clone size: .; CDR3 length: 14; D gene: .; CDR3 protein: CASSIGRRTYEQYF; CDR3 DNA: TGTGCCAGTAGTATAGGTCGCAGAACCTACGAGCAGTACTTC
J gene: TRBJ2-3; V gene: TRBV7-3; clone size: .; CDR3 length: 15; D gene: .; CDR3 protein: CASSPSRGTRDTQYF; CDR3 DNA: TGTGCCAGCAGCCCCTCGAGAGGGACGAGAGATACGCAGTATTTT
J gene: TRBJ1-1; V gene: TRBV5-6; clone size: .; CDR3 length: 18; D gene: .; CDR3 protein: CASSLLGRGRLLNTEAFF; CDR3 DNA: TGTGCCAGCAGCTTGTTGGGCAGGGGACGACTCTTGAACACTGAAGCTTTCTTT
J gene: TRBJ1-1; V gene: TRBV7-9; clone size: medium-sized; CDR3 length: 13; D gene: TRBD1; CDR3 protein: CASSQGGGQWAFF; CDR3 DNA: TGTGCCAGCAGCCAAGGGGGGGGACAGTGGGCTTTCTTT
J gene: TRBJ2-2; V gene: TRBV10-3; clone size: .; CDR3 length: 14; D gene: .; CDR3 protein: CAIIGAGNTGELFF; CDR3 DNA: TGTGCCATCATCGGGGCCGGGAACACCGGGGAGCTGTTTTTT
J gene: TRBJ2-1; V gene: TRBV27; clone size: .; CDR3 length: 15; D gene: TRBD1; CDR3 protein: CASNPRTGRYNEQFF; CDR3 DNA: TGTGCCAGCAACCCCCGGACAGGGCGGTACAATGAGCAGTTCTTC
J gene: TRBJ1-1; V gene: TRBV6-5; clone size: .; CDR3 length: 15; D gene: .; CDR3 protein: CASSYSPAMNTEAFF; CDR3 DNA: TGTGCCAGCAGTTACAGTCCAGCTATGAACACTGAAGCTTTCTTT
J gene: TRBJ2-7; V gene: TRBV10-1; clone size: once; CDR3 length: 15; D gene: TRBD1; CDR3 protein: CASSETGALPPGQYF; CDR3 DNA: TGCGCCAGCAGTGAGACAGGGGCCCTTCCACCGGGGCAGTACTTC
J gene: TRBJ1-3; V gene: TRBV9; clone size: .; CDR3 length: 17; D gene: .; CDR3 protein: CASSVDVTGFSGNTIYF; CDR3 DNA: TGTGCCAGCAGCGTAGATGTCACTGGCTTCTCTGGAAACACCATATATTTT
J gene: TRBJ1-5; V gene: TRBV19; clone size: .; CDR3 length: 19; D gene: TRBD1; CDR3 protein: CASSFRGPGQGLTNQPQHF; CDR3 DNA: TGTGCCAGTAGTTTTCGGGGGCCGGGACAGGGGCTCACCAATCAGCCCCAGCATTTT
J gene: TRBJ1-5; V gene: TRBV2; clone size: .; CDR3 length: 15; D gene: TRBD1; CDR3 protein: CASRKDRGDNQPQHF; CDR3 DNA: TGTGCCAGCAGGAAGGACAGGGGCGACAATCAGCCCCAGCATTTT